This T cell receptor (beta chain) comes out of a study of blood T cells in healthy people across ages. Primed by a sample-barcoded 5' primer and a J-beta primer mix, a second PCR proceeded for about 7 to 12 cycles. One entry per CDR3 protein, called by TCRdb with MiXCR from the 5' RACE reads. The sample has around 780,000 distinct CDR3 sequences, more than 25% seen once. Germline V CDR1 and CDR2: SGHTA, FQGNSA. This CDR3 has 16 amino acids. The V segment lost 2 bases and the J segment 3 bases; nucleotides outside the gene matches: 6. The same data also contributed to another study, on T cells of mothers and their children.

The clonotype originates from a boy aged 10-17 years in good health. This sequence joins TRBV7-2 and TRBJ2-2, with TRBD2 matching 7 bases. The specimen was blood. The CDR3 nucleotides are TGTGCCAGCAGCTTAATGCAGGCGGGGGACACCGGGGAGCTGTTTTTT. It is translated as CASSLMQAGDTGELFF.